This T cell receptor (beta chain) was observed in a study of T cell repertoires in cytomegalovirus infection. Overall study context: Carrying CMV and the relevant HLA type showed in public TCR beta signatures. Points from the study as a whole: HLA-C-restricted CMV-specific TCR beta clonotypes prevailed in the ex vivo response.

One entry per CDR3 protein, called by TCRdb with MiXCR from the reads. The sample yields 500,000 or so distinct CDR3 sequences, about 15% seen once. Comment on this clonotype: Its cognate antigen is unknown.

V shed 8 bases and J shed 5 bases, with 15 bases lying between them. Per germline, CDR1 SQVTM and CDR2 ANQGSEA. CDR3 length: 12 amino acids. Input material: CD8+ T cells from PBMCs. The V and J genes are TRBV29-1 and TRBJ1-1; unclear D gene. This receptor was obtained from a human donor in good health (CMV status not recorded). Some clones in this sample may be carry-over from other donors' samples. CDR3 DNA: TGCAGCTCACAAAGCAGAGGGACTGAAGCTTTCTTT. This codes for CSSQSRGTEAFF.